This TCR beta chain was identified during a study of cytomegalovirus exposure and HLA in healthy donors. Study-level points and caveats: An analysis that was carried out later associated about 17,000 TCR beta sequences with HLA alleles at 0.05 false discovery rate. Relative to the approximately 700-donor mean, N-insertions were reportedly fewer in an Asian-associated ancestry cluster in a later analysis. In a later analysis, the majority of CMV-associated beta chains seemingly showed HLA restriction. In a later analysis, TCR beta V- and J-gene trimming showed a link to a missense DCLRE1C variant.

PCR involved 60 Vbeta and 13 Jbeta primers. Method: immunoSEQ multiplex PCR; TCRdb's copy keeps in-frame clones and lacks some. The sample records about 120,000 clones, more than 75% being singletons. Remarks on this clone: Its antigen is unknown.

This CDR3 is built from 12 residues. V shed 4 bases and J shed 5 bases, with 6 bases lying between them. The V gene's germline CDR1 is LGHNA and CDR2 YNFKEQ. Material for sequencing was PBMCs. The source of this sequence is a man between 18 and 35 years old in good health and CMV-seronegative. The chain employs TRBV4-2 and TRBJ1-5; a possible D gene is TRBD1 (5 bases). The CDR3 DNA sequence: TGTGCCAGCAGCCGGGGGGATCAGCCCCAGCATTTT. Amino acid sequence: CASSRGDQPQHF.